The rows below give T cell receptor beta chains drawn from one sample of a study of control samples from healthy donors and cancer patients. TCRdb keeps only in-frame clones here, not all; method: immunoSEQ multiplex PCR. The table shows roughly 130,000 clones, with approximately 94% occurring only once. Material for sequencing was PBMCs. These receptors were obtained from a man between 50 and 59 years old with head and neck cancer. The CDR3 runs from the conserved cysteine through the conserved F or W. A D gene is named only where the DNA matches it firmly. Clone size is shown for a subset of rows, as once, few, many or a class of expanded clone.

j_gene: TRBJ2-7; v_gene: TRBV28; d_gene: TRBD2; abundance: NA; CDR3aa: CASSSPGLVVEQYF; CDR3nt: TGTGCCAGCAGTTCCCCGGGACTAGTAGTCGAGCAGTACTTC
j_gene: TRBJ2-3; v_gene: TRBV4-3; d_gene: NA; abundance: NA; CDR3aa: CASSQWLATSTDTQYF; CDR3nt: TGCGCCAGCAGCCAATGGTTAGCGACTAGCACAGATACGCAGTATTTT
j_gene: TRBJ1-1; v_gene: TRBV19; d_gene: NA; abundance: NA; CDR3aa: CASSLGNMNTEAFF; CDR3nt: TGTGCCAGTAGTCTGGGAAACATGAACACTGAAGCTTTCTTT
j_gene: TRBJ2-2; v_gene: TRBV12-5; d_gene: NA; abundance: NA; CDR3aa: CASAGGQIYTGELFF; CDR3nt: TGTGCTAGTGCCGGGGGACAGATTTACACCGGGGAGCTGTTTTTT
j_gene: TRBJ2-2; v_gene: TRBV12-3/TRBV12-4; d_gene: TRBD2; abundance: NA; CDR3aa: CASSSRGEELFF; CDR3nt: TGTGCCAGCAGTTCCCGGGGGGAGGAGCTGTTTTTT
j_gene: TRBJ1-4; v_gene: TRBV19; d_gene: NA; abundance: NA; CDR3aa: CASSLYRKGDEKLFF; CDR3nt: TGTGCCAGTAGTCTATACAGGAAGGGGGATGAAAAACTGTTTTTT
j_gene: TRBJ2-1; v_gene: TRBV9; d_gene: NA; abundance: NA; CDR3aa: CASSVAINLGTYNEQFF; CDR3nt: TGTGCCAGCAGCGTAGCTATTAATCTCGGAACTTACAATGAGCAGTTCTTC
j_gene: TRBJ2-7; v_gene: TRBV27; d_gene: TRBD1; abundance: NA; CDR3aa: CASSTGQGYEQYF; CDR3nt: TGTGCCAGCAGTACCGGACAGGGGTACGAGCAGTACTTC
j_gene: TRBJ2-5; v_gene: TRBV9; d_gene: NA; abundance: NA; CDR3aa: CASSSRGAYQETQYF; CDR3nt: TGTGCCAGCAGCTCCCGGGGTGCTTACCAAGAGACCCAGTACTTC
j_gene: TRBJ1-4; v_gene: TRBV18; d_gene: NA; abundance: NA; CDR3aa: CASSPWDSGKLFF; CDR3nt: TGTGCCAGCTCACCATGGGACTCCGGAAAACTGTTTTTT
j_gene: TRBJ2-3; v_gene: TRBV7-3; d_gene: NA; abundance: NA; CDR3aa: CASSLGQGSDTQYF; CDR3nt: TGTGCCAGCAGCCTCGGGCAGGGATCAGATACGCAGTATTTT
j_gene: TRBJ2-2; v_gene: TRBV7-8; d_gene: NA; abundance: NA; CDR3aa: CASAEAGSGELFF; CDR3nt: TGTGCCAGCGCGGAGGCCGGGTCCGGGGAGCTGTTTTTT
j_gene: TRBJ2-7; v_gene: TRBV3-1/TRBV3-2; d_gene: TRBD1; abundance: once; CDR3aa: CASSQEIGTGLGNEQYF; CDR3nt: TGTGCCAGCAGCCAAGAAATCGGGACAGGCCTAGGCAACGAGCAGTACTTC